The 11 T cell receptor beta chains below come from one sample, sequenced in a study of response to subunit inactivated influenza vaccine. TCRdb re-analysed the RT-PCR reads in MiXCR, keeping a single row per CDR3 protein. This table has around 710,000 distinct CDR3 sequences, over 11% appearing once. Specimen: PBMCs from blood, collected roughly 15 days before vaccination. The receptors come from a man aged 45-60 years who received an inactivated influenza vaccine.

The rearrangement joins TRBV7-6 to TRBJ1-3; no clear D gene. This CDR3 region has 15 residues. V was trimmed by 0 bases and J by 4 bases, leaving 10 bases between them. Germline assignment: CDR1 SGHVS and CDR2 FNYEAQ. This CDR3 reads CASSLAGRVGNTIYF. As DNA, the CDR3 is TGTGCCAGCAGCTTAGCGGGGAGGGTCGGAAACACCATATATTTT.

The chain combines TRBV11-2 with TRBJ2-7; D is unclear. Germline-derived CDR1 and CDR2 are SGHAT and FQNNGV. Trimming left V 1 base short and J 0 bases short, with 7 bases between. The CDR3 spans 14 residues. CDR3 amino acids: CASSLVDGSYEQYF. CDR3 DNA sequence: TGTGCCAGCAGCTTAGTCGACGGCTCCTACGAGCAGTACTTC.

This clonotype was counted many times. This chain connects TRBV6-2 or TRBV6-3 to TRBJ2-1, with TRBD1 matching 8 bases. The CDR3 is 16 amino acids. After removal of 0 bases from V and 4 bases from J, the junction contained 5 bases not matched to a gene. Per the germline V gene, CDR1 is MNHEY and CDR2 is SVGEGT. The CDR3 reads CASSYSRTGPYNEQFF. The CDR3, as DNA: TGTGCCAGCAGTTACTCCCGGACAGGGCCTTACAATGAGCAGTTCTTC.

This clonotype was detected many times. The chain joins TRBV10-3 to TRBJ1-2, with D perhaps TRBD1 (6 bases). CDR1 and CDR2 from the germline V gene are ENHRY and SYGVKD. CDR3 size: 11 residues. Trimming removed 3 bases at V and 7 bases at J, with 6 bases between. Here the CDR3 reads CAISDRGGYTF. CDR3 in DNA: TGTGCCATCAGTGACAGGGGTGGCTACACCTTC.

This clonotype was seen ten or more times. This chain links TRBV6-2 or TRBV6-3 with TRBJ2-2, with a possible D match to TRBD2 (5 bases). The V end lost 2 bases, the J end lost 4 bases, and 5 bases lay between the germline ends. The CDR3 is made up of 13 amino acids. From germline, CDR1 is MNHEY and CDR2 SVGEGT. The chain's CDR3 is CASSYGGTGELFF. The CDR3 DNA reads TGTGCCAGCAGTTACGGAGGCACCGGGGAGCTGTTTTTT.

For this clonotype: At one end, the junction sequence differs from germline, possibly due to a read error. The chain uses TRBV6-2 or TRBV6-3 and TRBJ2-7; a possible D gene is TRBD2 (5 bases). CDR1 and CDR2 (germline): MNHEY, SVGEGT. CDR3 length: 16 residues. The CDR3 region is CASSYKYGDTSYEHYF. The CDR3 region has the DNA TGTGCCAGCAGTTACAAATACGGGGATACATCCTACGAGCACTACTTC.

A few counts support this clonotype. The rearrangement uses TRBV20-1 and TRBJ2-1; TRBD2 matches 7 bases. Germline CDR1 DFQATT, CDR2 SNEGSKA (reference sequence). The CDR3 runs to 15 residues. V trimming: 6 bases; J trimming: 4 bases; junction bases outside the gene matches: 12. Here the CDR3 DNA reads TGCAGTGCCTACCAGGCTAGCGGAGTATACAATGAGCAGTTCTTC. This gives the protein CSAYQASGVYNEQFF.

The V gene is TRBV5-1, the J gene TRBJ2-5; 7 positions match TRBD1. Trimming took 4 bases from V and 2 from J; bases not matched to a gene: 5. Germline V lookup: CDR1 SGHRS, CDR2 YFSETQ. This CDR3 is built from 14 residues. CDR3 sequence: CASSTGTEQETQYF. The CDR3 DNA sequence: TGCGCCAGCAGCACCGGGACAGAGCAAGAGACCCAGTACTTC.

This clonotype was detected only a few times. This chain joins TRBV5-6 and TRBJ1-5; D uncertain. V dropped 4 bases and J dropped 2 bases, with 10 bases sitting between them. The germline gives CDR1 SGHDT, CDR2 YYEEEE. The CDR3 contains 14 residues. In DNA form, the CDR3 reads TGTGCCAGCAGCCCCGGGCCAGGCAATCAGCCCCAGCATTTT. Its protein is CASSPGPGNQPQHF. Based on the CDR3 plus reference TRBV5-6 and TRBJ1-5, the full variable domain is DAGVTQSPTHLIKTRGQQVTLRCSPKSGHDTVSWYQQALGQGPQFIFQYYEEEERQRGNFPDRFSGHQFPNYSSELNVNALLLGDSALYLCASSPGPGNQPQHFGDGTRLSIL.

In this sample, this clonotype turned up a few times. The rearrangement links TRBV19 to TRBJ2-5; 9 bases align to TRBD1. The germline V gene encodes CDR1 LNHDA and CDR2 SQIVND (reference sequence). This CDR3 comprises 16 residues. V lost 3 bases and J lost 5; bases outside the gene matches: 10. CDR3 protein: CASSILYRGRDETQYF. Written as DNA, the CDR3 is TGTGCCAGTAGTATCCTATACAGGGGGCGGGATGAGACCCAGTACTTC.

This clonotype was seen a few times. CDR3 region: CASSFSGQGPYEQYF. In DNA, the CDR3 is TGTGCCAGCAGTTTTTCGGGACAGGGTCCATACGAGCAGTACTTC. The rearrangement joins TRBV12-3 or TRBV12-4 to TRBJ2-7; 9 positions agree with TRBD1. The V gene end was trimmed by 3 bases and the J gene end by 4 bases; junction bases not matched to a gene: 7. The CDR3 covers 15 residues.